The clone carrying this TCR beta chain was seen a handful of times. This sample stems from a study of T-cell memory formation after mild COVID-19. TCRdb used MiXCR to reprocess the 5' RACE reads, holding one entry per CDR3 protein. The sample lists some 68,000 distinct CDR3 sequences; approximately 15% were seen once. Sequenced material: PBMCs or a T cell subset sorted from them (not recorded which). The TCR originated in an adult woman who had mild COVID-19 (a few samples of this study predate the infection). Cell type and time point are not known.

For the CDR3, the DNA is TGTGCCAGCAGCTTAACGTTCTGGGCAGGGGATAGCACAGATACGCAGTATTTT. It yields the protein CASSLTFWAGDSTDTQYF. The rearrangement uses TRBV7-3 and TRBJ2-3; the D gene is possibly TRBD1 (6 bases). CDR3 length: 18 amino acids. Trimming took 0 bases from V and 0 from J, leaving 16 bases between them. Looked up from germline, CDR1 is SGHTA and CDR2 is FQGTGA.